The clone carrying this T cell receptor (beta chain) showed up just a few times. V lost 6 bases and J 5 bases, leaving 11 bases between the germline ends. Per germline, CDR1 MNHEY and CDR2 SVGAGI. The CDR3 has 14 amino acids. The data originate from a study of blood T cells in healthy people across ages. Next came a second PCR, run for about 6 to 12 cycles, which used a sample-barcoded 5' primer along with a J-beta primer mix. Each of the cDNA molecules was tagged by a template-switch adaptor with 12 random nucleotides. TCRdb recomputed calls from the 5' RACE reads with MiXCR, one row per CDR3 protein. The profile shows approximately 670,000 distinct CDR3 sequences, over 40% of them singletons.

The source is a man of 80 years or more in good health. The chain links TRBV6-5 to TRBJ1-6; D gene unclear. Sequencing used blood. The CDR3 is CASSLTRDNSPLHF. Here the CDR3 DNA reads TGTGCCAGCAGCCTCACGCGAGATAATTCACCCCTCCACTTT.